The entry below describes one T cell receptor beta chain. TCRdb processed the RACE reads anew with MiXCR; each CDR3 protein has one entry. The sample contains tens of thousands of distinct CDR3 sequences, approximately 10% of which appear only once. This entry comes from a study of human T cells and chemical hapten exposure. Time point noted: patch test 1, 2 weeks after DPC sensitization. Specified treatment: therapeutic diphenylcyclopropenone sensitization with weekly scalp DPC. The germline V and J ends were trimmed by 0 bases and 2 bases, with 7 bases remaining between them. This CDR3 is 14 amino acids long. Germline CDR1 and CDR2: KGHSH and LQKENI.

The sequence derives from a man aged 40-49 years with alopecia areata. Some clones in this sample may be carry-over from other donors' samples. The J gene is TRBJ1-1, the V gene TRBV18; D is undetermined. Material: whole blood, obtained in connection with sensitization to the hapten diphenylcyclopropenone (DPC). The CDR3 loop is CASSPPSTNTEAFF. CDR3 in DNA: TGTGCCAGCTCACCACCGTCGACAAACACTGAAGCTTTCTTT.